This entry is about one T cell receptor (beta chain). The target antigen is unknown. At baseline, cycle 4 day 1, and cycle 7 day 1, blood was sampled. The source of the sample is a study of OX40 agonist ivuxolimab in advanced cancers. Trimming took off 4 bases at V and 3 bases at J, with 3 bases between the two ends. Per the germline V gene, CDR1 is MNHNY and CDR2 is SVGAGI (reference sequence). The CDR3 is 11 amino acids. The table came from immunoSEQ multiplex PCR; TCRdb's copy has only in-frame clones and leaves some out. The top ten clones hold approximately 4.8% of a sample with 50,000 to 60,000 clones, over 75% of them seen once. Whole-study results and caveats: Some nonresponders additionally presented with little normalized T-cell clonal expansion.

The sequence was collected from an adult with an advanced solid tumor such as melanoma, head and neck, liver or kidney cancer. The specimen was CD4+ or CD8+ T cells sorted from blood, collected in a trial of the OX40 agonist ivuxolimab. V and J are TRBV6-6 and TRBJ2-5; D gene ambiguous. The CDR3 DNA reads as TGTGCCAGCAGTTTAAAAGAGACCCAGTACTTC. Translated, it gives CASSLKETQYF.